This T cell receptor beta chain originates from a study of CD4 T cells in relation to SARS-CoV-2 and coronaviruses. Unexposed donor CD4+ T cells date from about 2011-2018, before the COVID-19 pandemic. This CDR3 is 14 amino acids long. V was clipped by 5 bases and J by 1 base, with 11 bases between them. Germline assignment: CDR1 ENHRY and CDR2 SYGVKD. The protocol was immunoSEQ multiplex PCR, while the TCRdb copy is restricted to in-frame clones and leaves out a portion. The data hold some 65,000 clones, with 87% observed a single time. This sequence was found in a human donor in good health. Material: memory CD4+ T cells from PBMCs. The chain employs TRBV10-3 and TRBJ1-1; perhaps TRBD1 as D (5 bases). This CDR3 reads CAISIGGENTEAFF. The DNA of the CDR3 is TGTGCCATCAGTATAGGAGGGGAGAACACTGAAGCTTTCTTT.